The clone carrying this TCR beta chain appeared a few times. This sample is drawn from a study of human T cells and chemical hapten exposure. Turning to the study itself: Patches that contained 0.01% DPC were applied to the upper back and read at 6 days. Diagnoses of alopecia areata, totalis or universalis occurred in mostly female patients.

Deletions cut 0 bases from V and 0 bases from J, with 8 bases between. The germline V gene encodes CDR1 SGDLS and CDR2 YYNGEE. The CDR3 has 15 amino acids. The sample's time point: patch test 1, 2 weeks after DPC sensitization. Indicated treatment: therapeutic diphenylcyclopropenone sensitization with weekly scalp DPC. Unfractionated whole blood served as the source for total RNA extraction. During construction of the library, unique molecular identifiers were attached to individual cDNA molecules for quantitative, reproducible TCR counting. TCRdb called the RACE reads again in MiXCR, with one record for every CDR3 protein. The sample lists fewer than 200,000 distinct CDR3 sequences, about 22% seen once, with about 6.7% in the top ten.

The chain joins TRBV9 to TRBJ2-3; no definite D call. The clonotype was recovered from a woman aged 50 to 60 with alopecia areata. Some clones in this sample may be carry-over from other donors' samples. The starting material was whole blood, obtained in connection with sensitization to the hapten diphenylcyclopropenone (DPC). In nucleotides, the CDR3 is TGTGCCAGCAGCGTAGAGTGGCTCAGCACAGATACGCAGTATTTT. This sequence encodes CASSVEWLSTDTQYF.